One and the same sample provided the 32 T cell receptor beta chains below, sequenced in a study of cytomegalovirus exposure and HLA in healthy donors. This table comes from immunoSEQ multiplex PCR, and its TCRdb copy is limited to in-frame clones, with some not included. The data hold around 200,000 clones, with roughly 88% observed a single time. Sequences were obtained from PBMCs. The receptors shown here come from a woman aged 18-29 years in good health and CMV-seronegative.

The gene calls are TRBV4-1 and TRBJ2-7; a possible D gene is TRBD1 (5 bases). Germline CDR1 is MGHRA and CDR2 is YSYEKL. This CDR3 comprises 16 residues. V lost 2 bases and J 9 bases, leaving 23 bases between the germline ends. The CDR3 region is CASSQSTGRNVFGQYF. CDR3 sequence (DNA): TGCGCCAGCAGCCAAAGTACAGGCCGAAACGTTTTCGGGCAGTACTTC.

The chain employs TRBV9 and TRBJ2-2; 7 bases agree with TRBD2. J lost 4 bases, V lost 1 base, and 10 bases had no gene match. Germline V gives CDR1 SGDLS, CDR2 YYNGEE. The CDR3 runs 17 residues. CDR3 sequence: CASSVHGGSRLTGELFF. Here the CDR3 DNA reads TGTGCCAGCAGCGTACACGGCGGGAGCCGCCTCACCGGGGAGCTGTTTTTT.

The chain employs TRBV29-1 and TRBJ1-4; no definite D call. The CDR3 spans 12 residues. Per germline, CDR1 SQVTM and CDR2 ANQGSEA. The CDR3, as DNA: TGCGGGGTGGCAGGAGGTAATGAAAAACTGTTTTTT. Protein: CGVAGGNEKLFF.

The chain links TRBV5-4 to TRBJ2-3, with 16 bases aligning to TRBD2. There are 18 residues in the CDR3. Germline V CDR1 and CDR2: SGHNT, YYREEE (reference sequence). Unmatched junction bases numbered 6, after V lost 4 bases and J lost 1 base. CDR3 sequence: CASSRGLAGGFGTDTQYF. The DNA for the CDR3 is TGTGCCAGCAGCAGGGGACTAGCGGGAGGGTTCGGCACAGATACGCAGTATTTT.

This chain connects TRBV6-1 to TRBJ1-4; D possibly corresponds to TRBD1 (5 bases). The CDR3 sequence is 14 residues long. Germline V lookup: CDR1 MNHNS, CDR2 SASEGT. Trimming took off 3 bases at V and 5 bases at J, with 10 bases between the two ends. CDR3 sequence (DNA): TGTGCCAGCAGTGACAGGGATCTAAATGAAAAACTGTTTTTT. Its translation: CASSDRDLNEKLFF.

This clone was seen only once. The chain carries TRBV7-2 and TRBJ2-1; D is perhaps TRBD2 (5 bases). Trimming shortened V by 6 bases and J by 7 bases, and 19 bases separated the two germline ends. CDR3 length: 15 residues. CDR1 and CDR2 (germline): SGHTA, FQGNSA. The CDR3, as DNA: TGTGCCAGCAGATCCACCACCGAGCGGCCGAATGAGCAGTTCTTC. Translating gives CASRSTTERPNEQFF.

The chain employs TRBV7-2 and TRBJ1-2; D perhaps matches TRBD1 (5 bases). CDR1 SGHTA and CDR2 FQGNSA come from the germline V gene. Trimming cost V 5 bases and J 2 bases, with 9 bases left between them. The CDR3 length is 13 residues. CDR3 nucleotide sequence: TGTGCCAGCAGCCGAGACAGCAACTATGGCTACACCTTC. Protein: CASSRDSNYGYTF.

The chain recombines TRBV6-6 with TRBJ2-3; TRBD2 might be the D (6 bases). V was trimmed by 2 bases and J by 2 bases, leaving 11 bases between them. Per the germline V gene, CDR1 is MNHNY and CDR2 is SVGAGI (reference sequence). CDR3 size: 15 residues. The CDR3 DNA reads TGTGCCAGCAGTTACCTCGAGGGACTCACAGATACGCAGTATTTT. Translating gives CASSYLEGLTDTQYF.

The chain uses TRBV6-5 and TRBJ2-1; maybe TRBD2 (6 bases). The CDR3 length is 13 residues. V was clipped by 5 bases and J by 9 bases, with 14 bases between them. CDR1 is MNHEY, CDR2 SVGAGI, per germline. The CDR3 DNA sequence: TGTGCCAGCAGTGGGGGAGGAGGGAGTGAGCAGTTCTTC. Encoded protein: CASSGGGGSEQFF.

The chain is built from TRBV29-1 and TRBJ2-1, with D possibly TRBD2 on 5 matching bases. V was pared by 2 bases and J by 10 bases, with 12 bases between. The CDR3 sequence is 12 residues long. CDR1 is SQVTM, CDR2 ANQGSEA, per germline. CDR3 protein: CSVELRTYEQFF. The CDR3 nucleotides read TGCAGCGTTGAACTGAGGACTTACGAGCAGTTCTTC.

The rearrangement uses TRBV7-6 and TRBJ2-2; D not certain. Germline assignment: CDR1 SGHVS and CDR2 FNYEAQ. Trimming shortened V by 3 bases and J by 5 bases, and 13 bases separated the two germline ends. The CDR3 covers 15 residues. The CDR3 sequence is CASSFSPSTTGELFF. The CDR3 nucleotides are TGTGCCAGCAGCTTTTCCCCTTCTACGACCGGGGAGCTGTTTTTT.

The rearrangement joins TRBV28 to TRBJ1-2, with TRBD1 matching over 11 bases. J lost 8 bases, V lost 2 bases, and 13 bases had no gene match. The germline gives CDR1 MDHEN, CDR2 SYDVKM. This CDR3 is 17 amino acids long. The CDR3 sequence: CASSLGRGGQGVKGYTF. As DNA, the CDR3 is TGTGCCAGCAGTTTAGGCCGAGGGGGACAGGGGGTGAAAGGCTACACCTTC.

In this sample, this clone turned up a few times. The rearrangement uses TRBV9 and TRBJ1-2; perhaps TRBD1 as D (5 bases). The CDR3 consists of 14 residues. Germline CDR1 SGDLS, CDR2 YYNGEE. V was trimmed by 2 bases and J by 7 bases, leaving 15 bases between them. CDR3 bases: TGTGCCAGCAGCGTCTTCCAGGGAGGGAGTGGCTACACCTTC. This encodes CASSVFQGGSGYTF.

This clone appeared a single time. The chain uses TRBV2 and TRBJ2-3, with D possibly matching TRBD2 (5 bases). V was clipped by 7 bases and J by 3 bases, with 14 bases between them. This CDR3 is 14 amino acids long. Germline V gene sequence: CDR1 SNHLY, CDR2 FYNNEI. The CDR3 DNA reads TGTGCCAGCAATGTGGAGGAAGGGACAGATACGCAGTATTTT. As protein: CASNVEEGTDTQYF.

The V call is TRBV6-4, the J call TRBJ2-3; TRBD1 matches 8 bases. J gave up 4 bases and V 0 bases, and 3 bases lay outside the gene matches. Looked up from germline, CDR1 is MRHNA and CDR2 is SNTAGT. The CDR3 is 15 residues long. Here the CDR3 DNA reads TGTGCCAGCAGTGACTCGCCAGGGGGCGCAGATACGCAGTATTTT. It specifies CASSDSPGGADTQYF.

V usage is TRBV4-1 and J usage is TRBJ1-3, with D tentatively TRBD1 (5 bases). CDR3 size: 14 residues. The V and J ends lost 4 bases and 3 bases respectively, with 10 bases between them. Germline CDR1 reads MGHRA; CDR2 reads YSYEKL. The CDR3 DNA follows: TGCGCCAGCAGCCGTCAGGGAGGTGGAAACACCATATATTTT. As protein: CASSRQGGGNTIYF.

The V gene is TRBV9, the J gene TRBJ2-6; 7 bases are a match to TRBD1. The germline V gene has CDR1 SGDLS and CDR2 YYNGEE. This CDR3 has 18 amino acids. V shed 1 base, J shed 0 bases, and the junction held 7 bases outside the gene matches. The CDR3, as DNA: TGTGCCAGCAGCGTACGAGCCAGGGGGAACTCTGGGGCCAACGTCCTGACTTTC. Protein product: CASSVRARGNSGANVLTF.

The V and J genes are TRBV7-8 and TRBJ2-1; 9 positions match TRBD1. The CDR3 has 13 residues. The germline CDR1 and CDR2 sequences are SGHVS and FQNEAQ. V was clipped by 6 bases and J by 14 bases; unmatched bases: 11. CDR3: CASSGLLGTGKFF. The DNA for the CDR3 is TGTGCCAGCAGTGGGTTGCTCGGGACAGGGAAGTTCTTC.

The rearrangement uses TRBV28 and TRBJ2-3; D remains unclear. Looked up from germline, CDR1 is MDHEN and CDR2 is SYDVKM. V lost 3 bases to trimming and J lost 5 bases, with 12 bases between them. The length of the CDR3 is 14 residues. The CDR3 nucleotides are TGTGCCAGCAGTTTTTTAACCATACAAGATACGCAGTATTTT. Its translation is CASSFLTIQDTQYF.

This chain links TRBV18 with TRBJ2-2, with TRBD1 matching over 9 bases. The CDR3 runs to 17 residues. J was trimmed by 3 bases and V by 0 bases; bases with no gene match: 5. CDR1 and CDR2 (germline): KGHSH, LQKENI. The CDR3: CASSPPWDREHTGELFF. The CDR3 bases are TGTGCCAGCTCACCACCTTGGGACAGGGAGCACACCGGGGAGCTGTTTTTT.

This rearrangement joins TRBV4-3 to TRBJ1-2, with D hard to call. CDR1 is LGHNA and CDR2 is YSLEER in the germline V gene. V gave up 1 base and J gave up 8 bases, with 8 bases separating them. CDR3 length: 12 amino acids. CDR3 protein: CASSQVEGGYTF. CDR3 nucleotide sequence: TGCGCCAGCAGCCAAGTCGAGGGCGGCTACACCTTC.

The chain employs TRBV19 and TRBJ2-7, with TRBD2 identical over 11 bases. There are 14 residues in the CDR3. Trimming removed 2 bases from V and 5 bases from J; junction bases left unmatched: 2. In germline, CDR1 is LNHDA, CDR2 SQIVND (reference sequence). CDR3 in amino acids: CASSITSGSNEQYF. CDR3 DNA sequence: TGTGCCAGTAGTATAACTAGCGGGAGTAACGAGCAGTACTTC.

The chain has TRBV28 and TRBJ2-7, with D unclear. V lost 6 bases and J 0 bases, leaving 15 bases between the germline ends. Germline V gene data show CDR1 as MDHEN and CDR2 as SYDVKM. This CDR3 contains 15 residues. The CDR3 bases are TGTGCCAGCAGCCGTTGGTCAGTAGCCTCCTACGAGCAGTACTTC. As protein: CASSRWSVASYEQYF.

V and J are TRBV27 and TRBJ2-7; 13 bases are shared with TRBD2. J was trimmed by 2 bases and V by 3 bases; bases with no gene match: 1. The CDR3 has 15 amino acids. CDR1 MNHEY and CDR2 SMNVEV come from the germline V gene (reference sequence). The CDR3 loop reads CASSFGLAGAYEQYF. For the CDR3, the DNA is TGTGCCAGCAGTTTTGGACTAGCGGGGGCCTACGAGCAGTACTTC.

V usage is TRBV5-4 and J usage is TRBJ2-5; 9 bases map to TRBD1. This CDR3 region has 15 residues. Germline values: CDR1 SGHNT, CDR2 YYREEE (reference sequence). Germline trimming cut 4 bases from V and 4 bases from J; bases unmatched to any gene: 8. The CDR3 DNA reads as TGTGCCAGCAGCCCAAGGTTGGACAGGGGAGAGACCCAGTACTTC. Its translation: CASSPRLDRGETQYF.

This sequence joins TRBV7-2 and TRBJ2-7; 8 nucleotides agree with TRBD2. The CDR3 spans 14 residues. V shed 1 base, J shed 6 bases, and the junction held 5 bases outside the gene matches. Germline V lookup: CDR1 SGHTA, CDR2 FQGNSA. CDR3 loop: CASSLGSGRSEQYF. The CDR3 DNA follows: TGTGCCAGCAGCTTAGGCAGCGGGAGATCCGAGCAGTACTTC.

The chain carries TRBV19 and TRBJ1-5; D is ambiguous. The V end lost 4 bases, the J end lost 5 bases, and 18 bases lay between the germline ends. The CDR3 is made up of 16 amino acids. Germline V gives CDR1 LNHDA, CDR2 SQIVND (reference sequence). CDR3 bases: TGTGCCAGTAGTACCCGACCGGTTAGGAGCCATCAGCCCCAGCATTTT. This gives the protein CASSTRPVRSHQPQHF.

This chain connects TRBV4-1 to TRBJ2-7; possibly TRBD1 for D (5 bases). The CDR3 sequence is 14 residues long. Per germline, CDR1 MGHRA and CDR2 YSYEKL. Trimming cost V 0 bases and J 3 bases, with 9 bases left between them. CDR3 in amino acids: CASSQEGLSYEQYF. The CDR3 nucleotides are TGCGCCAGCAGCCAAGAGGGGCTCAGCTACGAGCAGTACTTC.

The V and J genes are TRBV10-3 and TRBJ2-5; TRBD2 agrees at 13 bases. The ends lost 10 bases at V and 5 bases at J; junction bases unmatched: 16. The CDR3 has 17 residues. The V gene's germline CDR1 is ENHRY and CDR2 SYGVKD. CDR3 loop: CATVGTSGIPRKETQYF. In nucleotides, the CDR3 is TGTGCCACCGTCGGGACTAGCGGGATCCCCCGTAAGGAGACCCAGTACTTC.

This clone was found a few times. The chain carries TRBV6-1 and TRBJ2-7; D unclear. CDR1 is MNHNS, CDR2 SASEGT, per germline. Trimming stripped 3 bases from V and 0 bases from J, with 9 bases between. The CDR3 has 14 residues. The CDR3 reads CASSDPLASYEQYF. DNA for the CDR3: TGTGCCAGCAGTGACCCATTGGCCTCCTACGAGCAGTACTTC.

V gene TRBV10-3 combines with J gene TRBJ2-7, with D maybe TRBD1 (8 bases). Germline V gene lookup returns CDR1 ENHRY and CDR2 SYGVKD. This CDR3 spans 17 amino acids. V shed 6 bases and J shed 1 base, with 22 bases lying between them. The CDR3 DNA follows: TGTGCCATCAGCGGGGGGCGTCCGGGACAGGAGTCCTACGAGCAGTACTTC. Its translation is CAISGGRPGQESYEQYF.

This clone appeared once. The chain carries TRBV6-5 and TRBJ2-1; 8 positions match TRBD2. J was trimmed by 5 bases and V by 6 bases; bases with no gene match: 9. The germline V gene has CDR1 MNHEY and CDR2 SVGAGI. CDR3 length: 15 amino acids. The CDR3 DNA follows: TGTGCCAGCAGCGAACGACTAGCGAGGCACAATGAGCAGTTCTTC. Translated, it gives CASSERLARHNEQFF.